Listed below are T cell receptor beta chains from one sample, sequenced in a study of blood T cells in healthy people across ages. TCRdb reanalysed the 5' RACE reads using MiXCR and keeps one entry per CDR3 protein. The table shows about 1.5 million distinct CDR3 sequences, with around 40% occurring only once. The sample taken for sequencing was blood. The receptors here all came from a young woman in good health. CDR3s include the opening cysteine and the closing phenylalanine or tryptophan. The D gene is left open where the match is weak. The size entry is marked missing in some rows and otherwise reads once, few, many or a size class.

V	size	D	J	CDR3	DNA
TRBV27	few	NA	TRBJ2-7	CASSTGTWGNEQYF	TGTGCCAGCAGTACCGGGACTTGGGGGAACGAGCAGTACTTC
TRBV7-9	NA	TRBD2	TRBJ2-7	CASSPLLSSGISYNEQYF	TGTGCCAGCAGTCCTCTTTTGTCTAGCGGGATAAGTTACAATGAGCAGTACTTC
TRBV11-3	NA	TRBD2	TRBJ2-3	CTSSPGTSGSTDTQYF	TGTACCAGCAGCCCTGGGACTAGCGGTAGCACAGATACGCAGTATTTT
TRBV27	many	NA	TRBJ2-7	CASSLEGRSYEQYF	TGTGCCAGCAGTTTAGAAGGCAGATCCTACGAGCAGTACTTC
TRBV12-3/TRBV12-4	NA	NA	TRBJ2-3	CASSLVPGLGDAQYF	TGTGCCAGCAGTTTAGTCCCGGGATTAGGAGATGCGCAGTATTTT
TRBV29-1	once	NA	TRBJ1-5	CSVDEGLNPPQHF	TGCAGCGTTGATGAGGGACTCAATCCGCCCCAGCATTTT
TRBV6-5	few	NA	TRBJ2-5	CASSYSNRGKTQYF	TGTGCCAGCAGTTACTCGAATAGGGGAAAGACCCAGTACTTC
TRBV11-1	NA	NA	TRBJ2-1	CASSLGDSAGGEQFF	TGTGCCAGCAGCTTAGGGGACTCAGCGGGCGGTGAGCAGTTCTTC
TRBV20-1	few	TRBD1	TRBJ1-2	CSARENRGSSGYTF	TGCAGTGCTAGAGAAAACAGGGGATCAAGTGGCTACACCTTC
TRBV7-2	NA	NA	TRBJ2-3	CASIGVSTDTQYF	TGTGCCAGCATAGGGGTTAGCACAGATACGCAGTATTTT
TRBV5-1	few	NA	TRBJ2-7	CASSLGGRGSYEQYF	TGCGCCAGCAGCCTGGGTGGACGGGGCTCCTACGAGCAGTACTTC
TRBV10-2	NA	NA	TRBJ1-3	CASSEPGSGGNTIYF	TGCGCCAGCAGTGAACCGGGATCAGGTGGAAACACCATATATTTT
TRBV27	NA	NA	TRBJ1-4	CASSVRRNEELFF	TGTGCCAGCAGTGTTCGGAGAAATGAAGAACTGTTTTTT
TRBV20-1	once	TRBD1	TRBJ2-1	CSAATGADNEQFF	TGCAGTGCTGCGACAGGGGCCGACAATGAGCAGTTCTTC
TRBV27	NA	TRBD2	TRBJ2-1	CASSSGLADYEQFF	TGTGCCAGCAGTTCGGGACTAGCGGATTACGAGCAGTTCTTC
TRBV5-1	few	TRBD1	TRBJ2-7	CASSTGPGQGAYEQYF	TGCGCCAGCAGCACGGGACCAGGACAGGGGGCTTACGAGCAGTACTTC
TRBV25-1	NA	NA	TRBJ2-4	CASRASGSKNIQYF	TGTGCCAGCAGAGCCTCAGGGTCAAAAAACATTCAGTACTTC
TRBV7-2	few	NA	TRBJ2-5	CASSPQGKQETQYF	TGTGCCAGCAGCCCCCAGGGCAAACAAGAGACCCAGTACTTC
TRBV18	NA	NA	TRBJ2-5	CASSPQNYNEQYF	TGTGCCAGCTCACCACAGAACTACAATGAGCAGTACTTC
TRBV27	few	NA	TRBJ2-7	CASSHTLGYEQYF	TGTGCCAGCAGTCACACCCTCGGCTACGAGCAGTACTTC
TRBV4-2	NA	TRBD2	TRBJ2-1	CASSQDRLAGGQFF	TGTGCCAGCAGCCAAGATAGACTAGCGGGAGGACAGTTCTTC